The rows below give T cell receptor beta chains drawn from one sample of a study of blood T cell repertoires in COVID-19. Only in-frame clones appear in the TCRdb table, and some are missing; sequencing was by immunoSEQ multiplex PCR. The table records 200,000 to 250,000 clones, around 83% of them present only once. Sequenced input: peripheral blood. Source of these receptors: a human donor in a cohort sampled during active COVID-19. Both conserved end residues are part of each CDR3. Fields, in order: V gene, D gene, clone size, J gene, CDR3 DNA, CDR3 protein. D genes are given only for firm matches. Only some rows state a clone size, as once, few, many or a class for expanded clones.

TRBV6-2/TRBV6-3	NA	NA	TRBJ2-3	TGTGCCAGCAGTTACTTGGGCCAGACCGACACAGATACGCAGTATTTT	CASSYLGQTDTDTQYF
TRBV5-1	TRBD2	NA	TRBJ2-7	TGCGCCAGCAGCTTGGCCTGGGCTAGCGGGAGTGAGCAGTACTTC	CASSLAWASGSEQYF
TRBV28	TRBD1	few	TRBJ1-5	TGTGCCAGCAGAGGGACAGGGGGATTTAGCCAGCCCCAGCATTTT	CASRGTGGFSQPQHF
TRBV19	NA	NA	TRBJ1-1	TGTGCCAGTAGGGCGGGGGACGGGAGGGGAAACACTGAAGCTTTCTTT	CASRAGDGRGNTEAFF
TRBV13	TRBD2	NA	TRBJ2-5	TGTGCCAGCAGCTCCAGACTAGCGGGAGGGGAGACCCAGTACTTC	CASSSRLAGGETQYF
TRBV10-1	NA	NA	TRBJ2-3	TGCGCCAGCAGTGAGCGGGACTTCACAGATACGCAGTATTTT	CASSERDFTDTQYF
TRBV15	NA	NA	TRBJ2-6	TGTGCCACCAGCACTAGACGAGTCGGATCCTCTGGGGCCAACGTCCTGACTTTC	CATSTRRVGSSGANVLTF
TRBV12-3/TRBV12-4	NA	NA	TRBJ2-1	TGTGCCAGCAGTGGAAGGGGCAATGAGCAGTTCTTC	CASSGRGNEQFF
TRBV5-1	NA	NA	TRBJ1-1	TGCGCCAGCAGCTTGGTGCAGGGTAGGACTGAAGCTTTCTTT	CASSLVQGRTEAFF
TRBV28	NA	NA	TRBJ2-7	TGTGCCAGCAGCGTGACCGGGACACTCACACCCTACGAGCAGTACTTC	CASSVTGTLTPYEQYF
TRBV28	NA	NA	TRBJ2-7	TGTGCCAGCACCCGTAGGGGCTTCTACGAGCAGTACTTC	CASTRRGFYEQYF
TRBV5-5	NA	NA	TRBJ2-7	TGTGCCAGCAGTCTCGGGAGTCTGGAGCAGTACTTC	CASSLGSLEQYF
TRBV10-2	NA	NA	TRBJ2-7	TGCGCCAGCAAGGGTAGCGGCTACGAGCAGTACTTC	CASKGSGYEQYF
TRBV7-9	TRBD2	NA	TRBJ2-3	TGTGCCAGCAGCTTCACTAGCGGGAGTGGAGATACGCAGTATTTT	CASSFTSGSGDTQYF
TRBV27	TRBD2	NA	TRBJ2-1	TGTGCCAGCAGTTTATCGGGCCTTAGGGGACTAGCGGGAGGGTACAATGAGCAGTTCTTC	CASSLSGLRGLAGGYNEQFF
TRBV10-3	NA	NA	TRBJ2-3	TGTGCCACGGGGCGGGACGTCACAGATACGCAGTATTTT	CATGRDVTDTQYF
TRBV28	NA	NA	TRBJ1-4	TGTGCCAGCAGTTACCAGGGTCTGGGTGATGAAAAACTGTTTTTT	CASSYQGLGDEKLFF
TRBV5-1	TRBD1	NA	TRBJ1-5	TGCGCCAGCAGCCGGGACAGTCCTAATCAGCCCCAGCATTTT	CASSRDSPNQPQHF
TRBV7-9	NA	NA	TRBJ2-2	TGTGCCAGCAGGGCACCCCCGAACACCGGGGAGCTGTTTTTT	CASRAPPNTGELFF
TRBV5-6	TRBD1	NA	TRBJ2-3	TGTGCCAGCAGCCCCCTAGGGGACAGGGGAGCAGATACGCAGTATTTT	CASSPLGDRGADTQYF
TRBV14	TRBD2	NA	TRBJ2-7	TGTGCCAGCAGCCAAGGGGCTAGCGGGGCCTACGAGCAGTACTTC	CASSQGASGAYEQYF
TRBV7-9	TRBD2	NA	TRBJ2-7	TGTGCCAGCAGCTCAGGACTAGCGCGGGAGCAGTACTTC	CASSSGLAREQYF
TRBV28	NA	NA	TRBJ2-7	TGTGCCAGCAGTCCCAGGGTGTCCTTTTCCTACGAGCAGTACTTC	CASSPRVSFSYEQYF
TRBV28	TRBD2	NA	TRBJ2-7	TGTGCCAGCAGTCCGGGGGGACGCTCCTACGAGCAGTACTTC	CASSPGGRSYEQYF
TRBV18	TRBD2	NA	TRBJ2-1	TGTGCCAGCTCATCGACCGGGACTAGCGGGAGTATTACCTGGGTCTTC	CASSSTGTSGSITWVF
TRBV28	TRBD2	NA	TRBJ2-1	TGTGCCAGCAGGACTAGCGGGCACTACAATGAGCAGTTCTTC	CASRTSGHYNEQFF
TRBV28	NA	once	TRBJ1-2	TGTGCCAGCAGTTTGCTAGGGGGGGCGGAGGTTAACTATGGCTACACCTTC	CASSLLGGAEVNYGYTF
TRBV5-5	TRBD2	NA	TRBJ2-7	TGTGCCAGCAGCTCGCGGACTAGCGGGTTATACGAGCAGTACTTC	CASSSRTSGLYEQYF
TRBV29-1	NA	NA	TRBJ2-7	TGCAGCGTTGACTCCTCCTACGAGCAGTACTTC	CSVDSSYEQYF
TRBV27	TRBD2	NA	TRBJ2-3	TGTGCCAGCAGTTTATCAGGGACTAGTTTTACAGATACGCAGTATTTT	CASSLSGTSFTDTQYF
TRBV10-1	NA	NA	TRBJ1-1	TGCGCCAGCAGTGAGATTGGGGGGGACACCCCTTTT	CASSEIGGDTPF
TRBV4-2	TRBD1	NA	TRBJ1-1	TGTGCCAGCAGCCCCGGACAGGGAAGGACCACTGAAGCTTTCTTT	CASSPGQGRTTEAFF
TRBV5-1	TRBD1	NA	TRBJ2-5	TGCGCCAGCAACACAGGGGGTGGCCCCCAAGAGACCCAGTACTTC	CASNTGGGPQETQYF
TRBV5-1	TRBD1	NA	TRBJ1-2	TGCGCCAGCAGCGTACGACAGGGGCTCAACTATGGCTACACCTTC	CASSVRQGLNYGYTF
TRBV10-2	TRBD2	NA	TRBJ2-7	TGCGCCAGCAGTGAGTTAGCGGGAGATGTCTTGTACGAGCAGTACTTC	CASSELAGDVLYEQYF
TRBV12-3/TRBV12-4	NA	NA	TRBJ2-1	TGTGCCAGCAGTACCGTGGGCGTTCAAAGGTTCTTC	CASSTVGVQRFF
TRBV5-5	TRBD1	NA	TRBJ1-2	TGTGCCAGCAGCCGGGCCCGGCCGGACAGGGGATCCTATGGCTACACCTTC	CASSRARPDRGSYGYTF
TRBV28	NA	NA	TRBJ2-7	TGTGCCAGCAGTTCCCGGACAAGGTCGTTCTACGAGCAGTACTTC	CASSSRTRSFYEQYF
TRBV3-1/TRBV3-2	NA	NA	TRBJ1-1	TGTGCCAGCACCCAAGAGGTACAAAACACTGAAGCTTTCTTT	CASTQEVQNTEAFF
TRBV5-1	TRBD2	NA	TRBJ2-1	TGCGCCAGCAGCCGGGGACTAGCGGGAGAGCGCTACAATGAGCAGTTCTTC	CASSRGLAGERYNEQFF
TRBV28	TRBD1	NA	TRBJ1-5	TGTGCCAGCAGCCTGACAGGGGGCCGCAATCAGCCCCAGCATTTT	CASSLTGGRNQPQHF
TRBV6-4	TRBD2	NA	TRBJ2-1	TGTGCCAGCAGTGAACGGTCTAGCGGGGCAACAACCTACAATGAGCAGTTCTTC	CASSERSSGATTYNEQFF
TRBV19	NA	NA	TRBJ2-7	TGTGCCAGTAGTCAGCAGATCAGGGACGAGCAGTACTTC	CASSQQIRDEQYF
TRBV6-5	TRBD1	NA	TRBJ1-3	TGTGCCAGCAGTACGGACAGGGGGAAAGGAAACACCATATATTTT	CASSTDRGKGNTIYF
TRBV27	TRBD2	NA	TRBJ2-1	TGTGCCAGCAGTATGGGACTAGCGGGGGGGAATGAGCAGTTCTTC	CASSMGLAGGNEQFF
TRBV2	TRBD2	NA	TRBJ2-1	TGTGCCAGCAGCAAGACTAGCGGGAGTCAGAATGAGCAGTTCTTC	CASSKTSGSQNEQFF
TRBV24-1	NA	NA	TRBJ2-3	TGTGCCACCAGTGAAGGGGCGGGATACACAGATACGCAGTATTTT	CATSEGAGYTDTQYF
TRBV6-5	NA	NA	TRBJ2-3	TGTGCCAGCAGTTACGCGCGGTCTAGCACAGATACGCAGTATTTT	CASSYARSSTDTQYF
TRBV7-9	TRBD2	NA	TRBJ2-7	TGTGCCAGCAGCTTAGATAGCGGGAGGGCCTACGAGCAGTACTTC	CASSLDSGRAYEQYF
TRBV21-1	NA	NA	TRBJ2-1	TGTGCCAGCAGCAAAACGGGACAGCCAGCCTACAATGAGCAGTTCTTC	CASSKTGQPAYNEQFF
TRBV29-1	TRBD1	NA	TRBJ2-3	TGCAGCGGCGCCCAGCGAGGGGGCCCAGATACGCAGTATTTT	CSGAQRGGPDTQYF
TRBV10-1	NA	NA	TRBJ1-6	TGCGCCAGCAGTGAAGGGTGGGGCTCACCCCTCCACTTT	CASSEGWGSPLHF
TRBV7-9	NA	NA	TRBJ2-7	TGTGCCAGCAGTCCCGCCGGGACTGTTTCCTACGAGCAGTACTTC	CASSPAGTVSYEQYF